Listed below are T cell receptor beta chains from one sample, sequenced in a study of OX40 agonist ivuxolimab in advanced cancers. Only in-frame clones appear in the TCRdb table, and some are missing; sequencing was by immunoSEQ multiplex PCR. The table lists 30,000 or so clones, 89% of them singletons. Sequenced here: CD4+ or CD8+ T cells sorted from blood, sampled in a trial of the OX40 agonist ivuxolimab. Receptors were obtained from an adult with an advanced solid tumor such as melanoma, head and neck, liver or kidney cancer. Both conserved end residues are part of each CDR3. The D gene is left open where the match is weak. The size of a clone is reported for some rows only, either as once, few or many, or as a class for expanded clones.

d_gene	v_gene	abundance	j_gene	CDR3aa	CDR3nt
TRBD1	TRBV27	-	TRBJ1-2	CASSLGTGHYGYTF	TGTGCCAGCAGTTTAGGGACAGGGCACTATGGCTACACCTTC
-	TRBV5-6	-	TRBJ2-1	CASSLYLQGSYNEQFF	TGTGCCAGCAGCTTGTATCTGCAGGGTTCCTACAATGAGCAGTTCTTC
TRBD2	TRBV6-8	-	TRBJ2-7	CASRGSGGRFLEQYF	TGTGCCAGCAGGGGTAGCGGGGGGCGTTTTCTCGAGCAGTACTTC
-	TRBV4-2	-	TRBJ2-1	CASSLDREQFF	TGTGCCAGCAGCCTGGACCGTGAGCAGTTCTTC
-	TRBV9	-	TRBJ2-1	CASSPYGGPTGNEQFF	TGTGCCAGCAGCCCCTATGGGGGACCAACCGGCAATGAGCAGTTCTTC
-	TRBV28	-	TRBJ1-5	CASSLSGYGNQPQHF	TGTGCCAGCAGTTTATCAGGGTACGGCAATCAGCCCCAGCATTTT
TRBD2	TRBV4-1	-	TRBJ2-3	CASSQVGLAGSTDTQYF	TGCGCCAGCAGCCAAGTCGGACTAGCGGGTAGCACAGATACGCAGTATTTT
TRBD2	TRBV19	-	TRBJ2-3	CASSIGLAGGFTDTQYF	TGTGCCAGTAGTATTGGGCTAGCGGGAGGGTTCACAGATACGCAGTATTTT
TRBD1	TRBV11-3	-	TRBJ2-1	CASSLDPRGRGNEQFF	TGTGCCAGCAGCTTAGATCCAAGGGGGCGAGGGAATGAGCAGTTCTTC
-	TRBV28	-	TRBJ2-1	CASSFPLEEQFF	TGTGCCAGCAGTTTCCCCCTAGAGGAGCAGTTCTTC
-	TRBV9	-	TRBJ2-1	CASGVGYNYEQFF	TGTGCCAGCGGGGTGGGCTATAACTATGAGCAGTTCTTC
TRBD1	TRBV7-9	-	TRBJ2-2	CASSSHTDRVRTGELFF	TGTGCCAGCAGCTCCCATACGGACAGGGTGCGCACCGGGGAGCTGTTTTTT
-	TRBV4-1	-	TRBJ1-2	CASSQDTATTGGYTF	TGCGCCAGCAGCCAAGATACGGCGACAACTGGTGGCTACACCTTC
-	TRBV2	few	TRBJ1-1	CASRAGAGNTEAFF	TGTGCCAGCAGAGCAGGGGCGGGGAACACTGAAGCTTTCTTT
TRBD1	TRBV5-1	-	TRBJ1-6	CASSLEGQGRLDNSPLHF	TGCGCCAGCAGCTTGGAGGGACAGGGAAGATTGGATAATTCACCCCTCCACTTT
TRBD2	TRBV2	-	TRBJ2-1	CASRGLGYNEQFF	TGTGCCAGCAGAGGACTAGGTTACAATGAGCAGTTCTTC
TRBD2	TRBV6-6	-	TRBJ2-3	CASSYRGREADTQYF	TGTGCCAGCAGTTACCGGGGGCGGGAGGCAGATACGCAGTATTTT
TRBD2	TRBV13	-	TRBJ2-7	CASRAGGLAGVGEQYF	TGTGCCAGCAGAGCCGGGGGACTAGCGGGAGTTGGTGAGCAGTACTTC
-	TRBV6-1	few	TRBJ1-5	CASSEVWSVGNQPQHF	TGTGCCAGCAGTGAAGTCTGGTCCGTGGGCAATCAGCCCCAGCATTTT
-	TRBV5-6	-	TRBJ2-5	CASSSGVETQYF	TGTGCCAGCAGCTCGGGGGTAGAGACCCAGTACTTC
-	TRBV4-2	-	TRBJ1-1	CASSQDSRLEAFF	TGTGCCAGCAGCCAGGACAGCCGTCTCGAAGCTTTCTTT
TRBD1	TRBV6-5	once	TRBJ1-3	CASSYGGTGLDTIYF	TGTGCCAGCAGTTACGGAGGGACAGGGCTAGACACCATATATTTT
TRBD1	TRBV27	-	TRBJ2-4	CASRTMTGLDIQYF	TGTGCCAGCAGGACGATGACAGGGTTAGACATTCAGTACTTC
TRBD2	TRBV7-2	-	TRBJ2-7	CASSDWLAVGLGEQYF	TGTGCCAGCAGCGACTGGCTAGCGGTGGGCTTAGGAGAGCAGTACTTC
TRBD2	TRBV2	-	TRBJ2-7	CASLGGYYEQYF	TGTGCCAGCCTGGGGGGGTACTACGAGCAGTACTTC
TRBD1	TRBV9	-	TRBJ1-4	CASSAGTGHEKLFF	TGTGCCAGCAGCGCCGGGACAGGGCATGAAAAACTGTTTTTT
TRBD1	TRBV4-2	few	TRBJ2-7	CASSQEYRQGVMYEQYF	TGTGCCAGCAGCCAAGAATACCGACAGGGAGTTATGTACGAGCAGTACTTC
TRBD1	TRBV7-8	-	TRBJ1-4	CASSSTTGNTNEKLFF	TGTGCCAGCAGCTCGACGACAGGGAATACGAATGAAAAACTGTTTTTT
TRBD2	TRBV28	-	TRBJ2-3	CKAGGYTDTQYF	TGTAAAGCGGGAGGATACACAGATACGCAGTATTTT
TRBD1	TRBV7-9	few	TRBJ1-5	CASHGQDGQPQHF	TGTGCCAGCCACGGACAGGACGGTCAGCCCCAGCATTTT
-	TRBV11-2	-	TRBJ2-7	CASSLVWSGLSYEQYF	TGTGCCAGCAGCTTAGTGTGGAGCGGGCTGTCCTACGAGCAGTACTTC
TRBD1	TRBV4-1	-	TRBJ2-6	CASNRGPGANVLTF	TGCGCCAGCAACAGGGGGCCGGGGGCCAACGTCCTGACTTTC
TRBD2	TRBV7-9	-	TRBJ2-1	CASSSPLAHMNEQFF	TGTGCCAGCAGCTCGCCACTAGCGCATATGAATGAGCAGTTCTTC
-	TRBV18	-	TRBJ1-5	CASSRPGGLDQPQHF	TGTGCCAGCTCACGCCCGGGGGGACTCGATCAGCCCCAGCATTTT
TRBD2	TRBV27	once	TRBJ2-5	CASSLSRLAGGQETQYF	TGTGCCAGCAGTTTATCAAGACTAGCGGGAGGCCAAGAGACCCAGTACTTC
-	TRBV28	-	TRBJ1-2	CASSLPTVAYGYTF	TGTGCCAGCAGTTTACCGACAGTCGCGTATGGCTACACCTTC
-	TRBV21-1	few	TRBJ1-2	CASSKAGQGLAYGYTF	TGTGCCAGCAGCAAAGCGGGACAGGGGCTGGCCTATGGCTACACCTTC
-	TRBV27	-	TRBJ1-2	CASSFSGNYGYTF	TGTGCCAGCAGTTTCTCCGGTAACTATGGCTACACCTTC
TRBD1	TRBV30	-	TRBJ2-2	CAWSDPRTGTGELFF	TGTGCCTGGAGCGATCCCCGGACAGGGACCGGGGAGCTGTTTTTT
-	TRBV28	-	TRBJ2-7	CASGETGYYEQYF	TGTGCCAGCGGAGAAACAGGGTACTACGAGCAGTACTTC
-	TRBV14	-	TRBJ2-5	CASSQEVRETQYF	TGTGCCAGCAGCCAAGAAGTGCGGGAGACCCAGTACTTC
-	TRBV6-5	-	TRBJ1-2	CASSYSNRHGYTF	TGTGCCAGCAGTTACTCGAATAGACATGGCTACACCTTC
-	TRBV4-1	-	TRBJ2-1	CASSQPYGTSYNEQFF	TGCGCCAGCAGCCAGCCCTACGGGACTTCCTACAATGAGCAGTTCTTC
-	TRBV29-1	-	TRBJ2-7	CSVSGGSESYEQYF	TGCAGCGTCTCGGGTGGGAGTGAGTCCTACGAGCAGTACTTC
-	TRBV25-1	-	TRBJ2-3	CASSEVGTYHTDTQYF	TGTGCCAGCAGTGAAGTTGGGACTTACCACACAGATACGCAGTATTTT
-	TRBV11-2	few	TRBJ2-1	CASLHGGTGQFF	TGTGCCAGCCTCCACGGAGGGACTGGGCAGTTCTTC